This T cell receptor beta chain was recovered during a study of blood T cells in healthy people across ages. Using a J-beta primer mix together with a sample-barcoded 5' primer, a second PCR was run for roughly 6 to 12 cycles. TCRdb fed the 5' RACE reads into MiXCR, producing one record per CDR3 protein. Among hundreds of thousands of distinct CDR3 sequences listed, 40% to 45% were seen once. The length of the CDR3 is 17 residues. The V gene end was trimmed by 3 bases and the J gene end by 2 bases; junction bases not matched to a gene: 7. Germline V gene lookup returns CDR1 LGHNA and CDR2 YSLEER. What was sequenced was blood. This TCR came from a man of 80 years or more in good health. This chain joins TRBV4-3 and TRBJ2-2; 9 positions match TRBD1. The CDR3 bases are TGCGCCAGCAGCCATCGTAGGACAGGGGATAACACCGGGGAGCTGTTTTTT. This gives the protein CASSHRRTGDNTGELFF.